What follows is one T cell receptor beta chain and its context. CD45RO-negative, CCR7-selected cells formed the naive CD8 fraction, which excluded terminally differentiated effector memory CD45RA+ cells. Each donor was a Caucasian adult residing in Nashville, Tennessee. This sample is drawn from a study of shared clonotypes between healthy human individuals. As for the study in general: CD4 naive and CD4 memory each took three plates per donor, while CD8 naive took two and CD8 memory one.

It was across several immunoSEQ plates that each subset's genomic DNA was evenly split. Generated by immunoSEQ multiplex PCR, the TCRdb table keeps only in-frame clones and is missing some. Counted here are about 2 million clones, about 95% occurring once; the ten biggest clones make up more than 0.95%. CDR3 length equals 16 residues. The germline V gene encodes CDR1 SGHAT and CDR2 FQNNGV. Between the trimmed V and J ends, which lost 1 base and 5 bases, there was a span of 17 bases. The clonotype originates from a man younger than 35 in good health. Sequenced input: naive CD8+ T cells sorted from blood. The chain combines TRBV11-2 with TRBJ2-5; no firm D call. CDR3 sequence: CASSLVGGSEWETQYF. Written as DNA, the CDR3 is TGTGCCAGCAGCTTAGTAGGTGGGTCGGAGTGGGAGACCCAGTACTTC.